Following are 11 T cell receptor beta chains from one sample sequenced in a study of follicular helper T cells after annual influenza vaccination. Only in-frame clones appear in the TCRdb table, and some are missing; sequencing was by immunoSEQ multiplex PCR. The sample has some 11,000 clones, around four fifths seen once. Material: CXCR5- memory CD4+ T cells sorted from blood, obtained 6 weeks after influenza vaccination. All receptors derive from an adult who received the influenza vaccine.

The chain joins TRBV28 to TRBJ2-7; D might be TRBD1 (6 bases). This CDR3 is built from 14 residues. The V end was cut by 10 bases, the J end by 2 bases, with 18 bases between. Germline CDR1 is MDHEN and CDR2 is SYDVKM. The DNA of the CDR3 is TGTGCCACGAGACTTCGGACAGAGGCCTACGAGCAGTACTTC. This sequence encodes CATRLRTEAYEQYF.

The CDR3 sequence: CASRFRGQGQPQHF. The CDR3 DNA follows: TGTGCCAGCAGGTTTAGGGGGCAGGGACAGCCCCAGCATTTT. The rearrangement joins TRBV28 to TRBJ1-5; 7 bases fit TRBD1. The V gene's germline CDR1 is MDHEN and CDR2 SYDVKM. V gave up 6 bases and J gave up 7 bases; unmatched junction bases: 9. The CDR3 is 14 residues long.

The chain couples TRBV5-1 to TRBJ2-3; 8 bases line up with TRBD2. With 4 bases clipped from V and 0 bases from J, the junction kept 7 bases outside the gene matches. The CDR3 spans 16 residues. Germline V lookup: CDR1 SGHRS, CDR2 YFSETQ. As DNA, the CDR3 is TGCGCCAGCAGCCCGGCGGGGGGCAGAAGCACAGATACGCAGTATTTT. Protein product: CASSPAGGRSTDTQYF.

This chain connects TRBV11-2 to TRBJ2-2; the match to TRBD1 covers 8 bases. This CDR3 contains 18 residues. The junction had 10 bases not matched to a gene; V was cut back by 0 bases and J by 4 bases. Looked up from germline, CDR1 is SGHAT and CDR2 is FQNNGV. In nucleotides, the CDR3 is TGTGCCAGCAGCTTAGACAGGGGGCTGGACCCCCTCACCGGGGAGCTGTTTTTT. Translating gives CASSLDRGLDPLTGELFF.

A few counts support this clone. The rearrangement links TRBV6-1 to TRBJ1-5, with TRBD1 identical over 9 bases. The CDR3 is made up of 15 amino acids. The V segment lost 6 bases and the J segment 8 bases; nucleotides outside the gene matches: 11. The V gene's germline CDR1 is MNHNS and CDR2 SASEGT. In DNA form, the CDR3 reads TGTGCCAGCAGGTTCAACAGGGGGCCATTTAAGCCCCAGCATTTT. This sequence encodes CASRFNRGPFKPQHF.

The chain has TRBV7-2 and TRBJ2-1, with 11 bases that match TRBD1. Germline V gives CDR1 SGHTA, CDR2 FQGNSA. With V trimmed by 3 bases and J by 5 bases, 3 bases remained unmatched. This CDR3 has 15 residues. The CDR3 reads CASSLGTGGHNEQFF. CDR3 coding DNA: TGTGCCAGCAGCTTGGGGACAGGGGGACACAATGAGCAGTTCTTC.

The chain employs TRBV6-1 and TRBJ1-2; D is possibly TRBD1 (5 bases). The CDR3 has 13 residues. The germline V gene encodes CDR1 MNHNS and CDR2 SASEGT. Trimming stripped 7 bases from V and 4 bases from J, with 13 bases between. The CDR3 DNA is TGTGCCAGCAAAGCCGTACAGGTCTATGGCTACACCTTC. This encodes CASKAVQVYGYTF.

The V gene is TRBV6-5, the J gene TRBJ1-2; the D gene is possibly TRBD1 (6 bases). This CDR3 contains 14 residues. Germline CDR1 and CDR2: MNHEY and SVGAGI. V shed 4 bases and J shed 3 bases, with 12 bases lying between them. CDR3 region: CASSSGGTHYGYTF. The CDR3 nucleotides are TGTGCCAGCAGTTCCGGAGGGACACACTATGGCTACACCTTC.

The genes are TRBV5-1 and TRBJ1-4, with 8 bases identical to TRBD1. J was trimmed by 4 bases and V by 1 base; bases with no gene match: 3. The CDR3 runs 15 residues. CDR1 SGHRS and CDR2 YFSETQ come from the germline V gene. CDR3 sequence reads: CASSLTGQVNEKLFF. As DNA, the CDR3 is TGCGCCAGCAGCTTGACGGGACAGGTTAATGAAAAACTGTTTTTT.

In this sample, this clone turned up a few times. The V and J genes are TRBV20-1 and TRBJ1-1; D not resolved. Germline V gene lookup returns CDR1 DFQATT and CDR2 SNEGSKA (reference sequence). This CDR3 contains 10 residues. The V and J ends lost 5 bases and 4 bases respectively, with 5 bases between them. The CDR3 region has the DNA TGCAGTGCTGGTTCCACTGAAGCTTTCTTT. Its translation: CSAGSTEAFF.

V is TRBV18 and J is TRBJ2-2; D not certain. The V and J ends lost 4 bases and 1 base respectively, with 10 bases between them. There are 15 residues in the CDR3. The germline V gene has CDR1 KGHSH and CDR2 LQKENI. Written as DNA, the CDR3 is TGTGCCAGCTCACAAGAAGTAGGGAACACCGGGGAGCTGTTTTTT. It encodes CASSQEVGNTGELFF.